These 8 T cell receptor beta chains share one sample of origin, sequenced in a study of cytomegalovirus exposure and HLA in healthy donors. PCR employed 60 Vbeta and 13 Jbeta primers. TCRdb's table, derived via immunoSEQ multiplex PCR, lists solely in-frame clones and lacks some. The table has 170,000 or so clones, just over 75% seen once. Sequencing used PBMCs. Receptor source: a woman in her sixties or seventies in good health and CMV-seropositive.

V usage is TRBV7-9 and J usage is TRBJ2-5, with D tentatively TRBD2 (6 bases). Trimming shortened V by 4 bases and J by 2 bases, and 11 bases separated the two germline ends. The CDR3 covers 14 residues. Germline values: CDR1 SEHNR, CDR2 FQNEAQ (reference sequence). CDR3 sequence: CASSSHAGQETQYF. CDR3 nucleotides: TGTGCCAGCAGCTCCCATGCGGGGCAAGAGACCCAGTACTTC. Using reference TRBV7-9 and TRBJ2-5 for the parts outside the CDR3, the full variable domain is DTGVSQNPRHKITKRGQNVTFRCDPISEHNRLYWYRQTLGQGPEFLTYFQNEAQLEKSRLLSDRFSAERPKGSFSTLEIQRTEQGDSAMYLCASSSHAGQETQYFGPGTRLLVL.

The chain links TRBV5-1 to TRBJ2-7; 7 nucleotides line up with TRBD1. V trimming: 0 bases; J trimming: 3 bases; junction bases outside the gene matches: 9. The CDR3 is 16 residues long. In germline, CDR1 is SGHRS, CDR2 YFSETQ. The CDR3 DNA reads TGCGCCAGCAGCTTGGCCCGATCCGGGACAGACTACGAGCAGTACTTC. It yields the protein CASSLARSGTDYEQYF.

The chain links TRBV7-2 to TRBJ2-1, with 12 bases matching TRBD2. The V and J ends lost 1 base and 9 bases, in that order; junction bases with no gene match: 4. This CDR3 is 15 amino acids long. The V gene's germline CDR1 is SGHTA and CDR2 FQGNSA. CDR3 in amino acids: CASSLDRTSGIEQFF. CDR3 coding DNA: TGTGCCAGCAGCTTAGATCGGACTAGCGGGATTGAGCAGTTCTTC.

The chain combines TRBV27 with TRBJ2-7, with TRBD2 matching 14 bases. The CDR3 length is 16 residues. The trim removed 6 bases at V and 4 bases at J, leaving 8 bases unmatched. Germline-derived CDR1 and CDR2 are MNHEY and SMNVEV (reference sequence). The CDR3 DNA reads TGTGCCAGCAGGGGACTAGCGGGAGCCCGACATTACGAGCAGTACTTC. Residues: CASRGLAGARHYEQYF.

V is TRBV5-6 and J is TRBJ1-1; the match to TRBD1 covers 9 bases. CDR1 and CDR2 from the germline V gene are SGHDT and YYEEEE. The CDR3 runs 18 residues. The junction had 13 bases not matched to a gene; V was cut back by 1 base and J by 3 bases. The CDR3 coding sequence is TGTGCCAGCAGCTTGTATTACGGGACAGGGATAATGGACACTGAAGCTTTCTTT. Its protein is CASSLYYGTGIMDTEAFF.

The chain uses TRBV19 and TRBJ2-6; 10 bases are shared with TRBD2. The CDR3 is 18 residues long. Germline CDR1 reads LNHDA; CDR2 reads SQIVND (reference sequence). Losses at the gene ends were 8 bases for V and 9 bases for J; bases not matched to a gene: 19. The chain's CDR3 is CASSTSPSGGLQDNVLTF. DNA for the CDR3: TGTGCCAGTTCAACCTCCCCTAGCGGGGGCCTCCAAGACAACGTCCTGACTTTC.

A few counts support this clone. This rearrangement joins TRBV5-4 to TRBJ2-3; perhaps TRBD1 as D (5 bases). Trimming pared 0 bases from V and 0 bases from J, leaving 8 bases between. CDR1 and CDR2 (germline): SGHNT, YYREEE (reference sequence). The CDR3 is 15 residues long. The CDR3 DNA sequence: TGTGCCAGCAGCTTGGCTACAGGAAGCACAGATACGCAGTATTTT. Translating it yields CASSLATGSTDTQYF.

The V gene is TRBV27, the J gene TRBJ1-3; D possibly corresponds to TRBD1 (6 bases). From germline, CDR1 is MNHEY and CDR2 SMNVEV (reference sequence). CDR3 length: 16 amino acids. The V gene lost 5 bases and the J gene lost 1 base, with 15 bases spanning the gap. CDR3 protein: CASSPMTGGSGNTIYF. CDR3 DNA: TGTGCCAGCAGTCCGATGACAGGCGGATCTGGAAACACCATATATTTT.